The 15 T cell receptor beta chains given below trace back to one sample, sequenced in a study of graft-versus-host responses after intestinal transplantation. Measured with immunoSEQ multiplex PCR; TCRdb has only the in-frame clones, and not every one. The sample has about 51,000 clones, about 89% seen once. Their cognate antigens are unknown. The sequencing used unstimulated CD4+ T cells sorted from spleen or lymph node cells, collected before transplant. The receptor set was obtained from a human donor who was the organ donor for an intestinal transplant.

J is TRBJ2-7 and V is TRBV18; tentative D call: TRBD1 (6 bases). Trimming shortened V by 5 bases and J by 2 bases, and 13 bases separated the two germline ends. CDR1 is KGHSH and CDR2 is LQKENI in the germline V gene. CDR3 length: 14 amino acids. The DNA of the CDR3 is TGTGCCAGCTCATTACAGGGAACCGCCTACGAGCAGTACTTC. This gives the protein CASSLQGTAYEQYF.

The rearrangement uses TRBV28 and TRBJ1-2; D gene uncertain. Trimming left V 1 base short and J 4 bases short, with 16 bases between. This CDR3 is 16 amino acids long. Per the germline V gene, CDR1 is MDHEN and CDR2 is SYDVKM. CDR3 protein: CASSLSQEWVLYGYTF. The CDR3 nucleotides read TGTGCCAGCAGTTTATCCCAGGAATGGGTGCTCTATGGCTACACCTTC.

The chain's CDR3 is CASGEMQGAGQPQHF. For the CDR3, the DNA is TGTGCTAGTGGTGAGATGCAGGGGGCGGGCCAGCCCCAGCATTTT. The gene calls are TRBV12-5 and TRBJ1-5; 8 bases match TRBD1. With V trimmed by 5 bases and J by 7 bases, 10 bases remained unmatched. CDR3 length: 15 amino acids. Germline-derived CDR1 and CDR2 are LGHNT and FRNRAP.

This chain's CDR3 is CASSKGQGGSETQYF. The CDR3 DNA sequence: TGTGCCAGCAGCAAAGGACAGGGCGGGTCGGAGACCCAGTACTTC. This chain joins TRBV9 and TRBJ2-5; 8 positions match TRBD1. J gave up 5 bases and V 4 bases, and 10 bases lay outside the gene matches. Germline lookup yields CDR1 SGDLS and CDR2 YYNGEE. The CDR3 is 15 amino acids. Combining the CDR3 with reference TRBV9 and TRBJ2-5 gives the whole variable domain DSGVTQTPKHLITATGQRVTLRCSPRSGDLSVYWYQQSLDQGLQFLIQYYNGEERAKGNILERFSAQQFPDLHSELNLSSLELGDSALYFCASSKGQGGSETQYFGPGTRLLVL.

CDR3 in amino acids: CASSYTGQPYGYTF. The CDR3 DNA reads TGTGCCAGCAGTTACACCGGACAGCCCTATGGCTACACCTTC. The chain uses TRBV6-5 and TRBJ1-2; maybe TRBD1 (6 bases). Trimming removed 2 bases from V and 4 bases from J, with 11 bases in between. CDR3 length equals 14 residues. Germline V gene sequence: CDR1 MNHEY, CDR2 SVGAGI.

This clone was observed a single time. The chain links TRBV18 to TRBJ2-1; 12 bases map to TRBD2. The germline gives CDR1 KGHSH, CDR2 LQKENI. The CDR3 is made up of 15 amino acids. The V and J ends lost 3 bases and 7 bases, in that order; junction bases with no gene match: 4. The CDR3 DNA sequence: TGTGCCAGCTCACCTTGGACTAGCGGGACAAATGAGCAGTTCTTC. This translates into CASSPWTSGTNEQFF.

V and J are TRBV7-3 and TRBJ2-1, with a tentative D call TRBD2 (7 bases). The CDR3 extends over 16 amino acids. Germline V gene data show CDR1 as SGHTA and CDR2 as FQGTGA. Trimming removed 1 base from V and 2 bases from J, with 12 bases in between. For the CDR3, the DNA is TGTGCCAGCAGCTTAAGAGGGGGGGCCCCCTACAATGAGCAGTTCTTC. It yields the protein CASSLRGGAPYNEQFF.

The chain has TRBV5-6 and TRBJ1-2; 10 bases agree with TRBD1. This CDR3 comprises 16 residues. V lost 5 bases to trimming and J lost 2 bases; unmatched junction nucleotides: 9. Looked up from germline, CDR1 is SGHDT and CDR2 is YYEEEE. The CDR3 reads CASRRPGTGDNYGYTF. CDR3 bases: TGTGCCAGCAGACGGCCCGGGACAGGGGACAACTATGGCTACACCTTC.

This chain joins TRBV9 and TRBJ2-2; weak D call: TRBD1 (7 bases). The germline V and J ends were trimmed by 3 bases and 5 bases, with 20 bases remaining between them. The CDR3 sequence is 17 residues long. CDR1 and CDR2 (germline): SGDLS, YYNGEE. CDR3: CASSANSGPRGTGELFF. In DNA form, the CDR3 reads TGTGCCAGCAGCGCAAATAGCGGCCCCAGGGGGACCGGGGAGCTGTTTTTT. The full variable domain, rest sourced from reference TRBV9 and TRBJ2-2, is DSGVTQTPKHLITATGQRVTLRCSPRSGDLSVYWYQQSLDQGLQFLIQYYNGEERAKGNILERFSAQQFPDLHSELNLSSLELGDSALYFCASSANSGPRGTGELFFGEGSRLTVL.

CDR3 sequence reads: CASLTEGAVTQYF. CDR3 nucleotide sequence: TGTGCCAGCTTAACGGAGGGAGCGGTTACGCAGTATTTT. This sequence joins TRBV7-8 and TRBJ2-3, with a possible D match to TRBD2 (6 bases). V was cut by 8 bases and J by 8 bases, with 17 bases left in between. This CDR3 has 13 amino acids. Germline CDR1 is SGHVS and CDR2 is FQNEAQ.

This chain joins TRBV6-4 and TRBJ2-1; 7 nucleotides match TRBD2. The ends lost 6 bases at V and 3 bases at J; junction bases unmatched: 8. Germline CDR1 reads MRHNA; CDR2 reads SNTAGT. This CDR3 has 15 amino acids. CDR3 protein: CASSRGSGIYNEQFF. Here the CDR3 DNA reads TGTGCCAGCAGCAGAGGGAGCGGGATCTACAATGAGCAGTTCTTC.

The V call is TRBV14, the J call TRBJ1-2; D remains ambiguous. Germline CDR1 and CDR2: SGHDN and FVKESK. CDR3 length equals 12 residues. Trimming took 8 bases from V and 3 from J, leaving 10 bases between them. CDR3 nucleotides: TGTGCCAGCTCCGAGAACCACTATGGCTACACCTTC. It translates to CASSENHYGYTF.

This clone has just one count. The chain employs TRBV7-9 and TRBJ1-4, with 7 positions matching TRBD1. CDR3 length: 17 residues. With V trimmed by 2 bases and J by 7 bases, 13 bases remained unmatched. Germline values: CDR1 SEHNR, CDR2 FQNEAQ (reference sequence). CDR3: CASSLWPTTGFVEKLFF. Written as DNA, the CDR3 is TGTGCCAGCAGCTTATGGCCAACGACAGGGTTTGTTGAAAAACTGTTTTTT.

The chain couples TRBV7-2 to TRBJ1-5; 7 positions agree with TRBD1. CDR1 is SGHTA, CDR2 FQGNSA, per germline. The V segment lost 5 bases and the J segment 2 bases; nucleotides outside the gene matches: 3. The CDR3 is 14 amino acids. This CDR3 reads CASSLTGGNQPQHF. The DNA of the CDR3 is TGTGCCAGCAGCCTTACAGGGGGCAATCAGCCCCAGCATTTT.

The chain recombines TRBV19 with TRBJ2-5; TRBD1 matches at 8 bases. V gave up 0 bases and J gave up 3 bases; unmatched junction bases: 6. The germline V gene encodes CDR1 LNHDA and CDR2 SQIVND (reference sequence). This CDR3 spans 16 amino acids. The CDR3 here is CASSIDRGRPKETQYF. CDR3 in DNA: TGTGCCAGTAGTATAGACAGGGGGCGCCCTAAAGAGACCCAGTACTTC.